These 26 T cell receptor beta chains came from one sample sequenced in a study of CD8+CD57+ T cells in acquired aplastic anemia. Researchers used genomic DNA as the template to profile TCR beta VDJ and CDR3. TCRdb ran MiXCR on the reads and lists one entry per CDR3 protein. This sample has hundreds of thousands of distinct CDR3 sequences, with roughly half found just once. Material: sorted CD4+, CD8+, or CD8+CD57+ T cells (not recorded which) from PBMCs. The receptors derive from a human donor with severe aplastic anemia or a healthy control (not recorded which).

This clonotype was recorded at least ten times. This chain connects TRBV12-3 or TRBV12-4 to TRBJ2-7; D remains ambiguous. The CDR3 has 15 amino acids. Trimming cost V 3 bases and J 3 bases, with 15 bases left between them. The CDR3 here is CASSLRQATLYEQYF. The CDR3 coding sequence is TGTGCCAGCAGTTTGAGGCAGGCGACCCTCTACGAGCAGTACTTC.

The CDR3 loop is CSVEPDRGAAQYF. The CDR3 region has the DNA TGCAGCGTTGAACCCGACAGGGGGGCAGCCCAGTACTTC. The rearrangement joins TRBV29-1 to TRBJ2-5; 9 bases align to TRBD1. The CDR3 sequence is 13 residues long. Looked up from germline, CDR1 is SQVTM and CDR2 is ANQGSEA. Trimming cost V 2 bases and J 9 bases; bases outside gene matches: 7.

The rearrangement joins TRBV3-1 to TRBJ2-7; 8 bases agree with TRBD1. This CDR3 contains 16 residues. Trimming took 3 bases from V and 4 from J; bases not matched to a gene: 11. The germline V gene encodes CDR1 LGHDT and CDR2 YNNKEL (reference sequence). The CDR3 nucleotides are TGTGCCAGCAGCCATGGGCTTAACAGGGGGAAATACGAGCAGTACTTC. It specifies CASSHGLNRGKYEQYF.

The V gene is TRBV9, the J gene TRBJ2-7, with 7 bases lining up with TRBD2. Germline CDR1 and CDR2: SGDLS and YYNGEE. Trimming cost V 7 bases and J 7 bases; bases outside gene matches: 14. This CDR3 comprises 14 residues. CDR3 in amino acids: CASSRSGRPLEQYF. The CDR3 DNA reads as TGTGCCAGCTCCCGTAGCGGGCGCCCGTTGGAGCAGTACTTC.

The rearrangement links TRBV20-1 to TRBJ2-4; D call uncertain. Trimming stripped 6 bases from V and 5 bases from J, with 11 bases between. Germline assignment: CDR1 DFQATT and CDR2 SNEGSKA (reference sequence). The CDR3 runs to 12 residues. CDR3 nucleotide sequence: TGCAGTGCCCGCCTCAAGGAAAACATTCAGTACTTC. Translated: CSARLKENIQYF.

The CDR3 here is CASSQGGATEQYF. DNA of the CDR3: TGTGCCAGTAGTCAGGGAGGGGCCACCGAGCAGTACTTC. The rearrangement uses TRBV19 and TRBJ2-7, with 7 bases matching TRBD2. The length of the CDR3 is 13 residues. V dropped 5 bases and J dropped 6; count of bases not matched to a gene: 7. Germline-derived CDR1 and CDR2 are LNHDA and SQIVND (reference sequence).

The chain uses TRBV20-1 and TRBJ1-2; D is unresolved. Looked up from germline, CDR1 is DFQATT and CDR2 is SNEGSKA (reference sequence). This CDR3 spans 16 amino acids. The V and J ends lost 0 bases and 4 bases respectively, with 18 bases between them. DNA of the CDR3: TGCAGTGCTAGAGATGAGGGCGGCAGGTCGACCTATGGCTACACCTTC. Translation gives CSARDEGGRSTYGYTF.

About this clonotype itself: Its ends do not fully match the called genes, so a read error is possible. The chain combines TRBV2 with TRBJ2-7; no clear D gene. The length of the CDR3 is 12 residues. The V gene's germline CDR1 is SNHLY and CDR2 FYNNEI. CDR3 amino acids: CASSGSAGPPNF. As DNA, the CDR3 is TGTGCCAGCAGTGGGTCGGCAGGACCACCCAACTTC.

This chain uses TRBV7-9 with TRBJ2-5; a weak D match, TRBD2 (6 bases). The CDR3 runs to 16 residues. Germline V gene data show CDR1 as SEHNR and CDR2 as FQNEAQ (reference sequence). V shed 0 bases and J shed 5 bases, with 16 bases lying between them. The chain's CDR3 is CASSLAPGGASETQYF. The DNA of the CDR3 is TGTGCCAGCAGCTTAGCGCCCGGAGGGGCGTCGGAGACCCAGTACTTC.

About this clonotype itself: This may arise from a read error, as a much more abundant clone is one base away. The V and J genes are TRBV12-3 or TRBV12-4 and TRBJ1-1; tentatively, D is TRBD1 (5 bases). This CDR3 is built from 14 residues. The CDR3 here is CVSREGTVNTEAFF. CDR3 nucleotides: TGTGTCAGTCGAGAAGGGACGGTCAACACTGAAGCTTTCTTT.

The gene calls are TRBV19 and TRBJ2-1, with TRBD1 as a possible D gene (5 bases). The CDR3 runs 14 residues. The ends were cut back, 3 bases at V and 2 bases at J, with 8 bases in the middle. CDR1 LNHDA and CDR2 SQIVND come from the germline V gene (reference sequence). CDR3 bases: TGTGCCAGTAGTATCAGGGCGACCTACAATGAGCAGTTCTTC. Residues: CASSIRATYNEQFF.

Remarks on this clonotype: Mismatch with germline at one junction end may stem from a read error. The V call is TRBV20-1, the J call TRBJ1-5; D remains unclear. Germline lookup yields CDR1 DFQATT and CDR2 SNEGSKA (reference sequence). The CDR3 has 13 amino acids. The CDR3 reads CSARLGSNRPQHF. DNA for the CDR3: TGCAGTGCTAGACTGGGTAGCAATCGGCCCCAGCATTTT.

The genes are TRBV7-2 and TRBJ1-6; 8 bases match TRBD1. This CDR3 is 16 amino acids long. The germline V gene has CDR1 SGHTA and CDR2 FQGNSA. V gave up 5 bases and J gave up 10 bases; unmatched junction bases: 13. The CDR3 sequence: CASSQTFGTGQSPLHF. CDR3 bases: TGTGCCAGCAGCCAAACTTTCGGGACAGGTCAATCACCCCTCCACTTT.

The chain combines TRBV10-3 with TRBJ2-7, with a possible D match to TRBD1 (6 bases). The J call may be mistaken, given a closer DNA end match to TRBJ2-1. Germline assignment: CDR1 ENHRY and CDR2 SYGVKD. The CDR3 totals 13 residues. In nucleotides, the CDR3 is TGTGCCACCACAGCAGGGACATCAAATGAGCAGTTCTTC. It is translated as CATTAGTSNEQFF.

The V and J genes are TRBV10-3 and TRBJ2-1, with D unclear. Per the germline V gene, CDR1 is ENHRY and CDR2 is SYGVKD. The CDR3 has 15 amino acids. V shed 6 bases and J shed 10 bases, with 22 bases lying between them. The DNA for the CDR3 is TGTGCCATCAGGAGAGACACCTCAGCTGTACAAGAGCAGTTCTTC. It encodes CAIRRDTSAVQEQFF.

This clonotype was detected ten times or more. V usage is TRBV12-3 or TRBV12-4 and J usage is TRBJ2-7, with TRBD1 identical over 11 bases. Germline trimming cut 6 bases from V and 7 bases from J; bases unmatched to any gene: 11. The CDR3 spans 15 residues. Written as DNA, the CDR3 is TGTGCCAGCAGATTGGCCGGGACAGGGGGGGGGGAGCAGTACTTC. Its protein is CASRLAGTGGGEQYF.

The rearrangement uses TRBV19 and TRBJ1-3; D is ambiguous. In germline, CDR1 is LNHDA, CDR2 SQIVND (reference sequence). Deletions cut 9 bases from V and 0 bases from J, with 24 bases between. The CDR3 consists of 18 residues. This CDR3 reads CASKLSGQGSDSGNTIYF. The DNA of the CDR3 is TGTGCCAGCAAACTCTCGGGCCAAGGGAGCGACTCTGGAAACACCATATATTTT.

A word on this clonotype: This may be a read error, as it is one base from a much larger clone. The V gene is TRBV9, the J gene TRBJ2-1; unclear D gene. Trimming removed 4 bases at V and 10 bases at J, with 21 bases between. The CDR3 contains 15 residues. Looked up from germline, CDR1 is SGDLS and CDR2 is YYNGEE. The CDR3 loop is CASSQGSDSSYEQFF. The DNA for the CDR3 is TGTGCCAGCAGCCAAGGGTCAGATAGCTCCTACGAGCAGTTCTTC.

This clonotype was counted only a few times. The V call is TRBV10-3, the J call TRBJ2-3; no firm D call. Trimming pared 3 bases from V and 3 bases from J, leaving 4 bases between. The germline V gene encodes CDR1 ENHRY and CDR2 SYGVKD. The CDR3 runs to 12 residues. In DNA, the CDR3 is TGTGCCATCAGTGACCTGACAGATACGCAGTATTTT. It codes for CAISDLTDTQYF.

The rearrangement links TRBV10-2 to TRBJ2-1; TRBD1 is a possible D gene (6 bases). The CDR3 runs 14 residues. CDR1 WSHSY and CDR2 SAAADI come from the germline V gene. Trimming took off 2 bases at V and 11 bases at J, with 16 bases between the two ends. CDR3 protein: CASSEGGGPYQQFF. The CDR3, as DNA: TGCGCCAGCAGTGAGGGTGGGGGCCCTTACCAGCAGTTCTTC.

The CDR3 DNA reads TGTGCCAGCAGCTTAGGGATGTCGGGCACCGGGGAGCTGTTTTTT. Its protein is CASSLGMSGTGELFF. This sequence joins TRBV7-3 and TRBJ2-2; D is unclear. Trimming removed 2 bases from V and 4 bases from J, with 11 bases in between. The CDR3 spans 15 residues. Per germline, CDR1 SGHTA and CDR2 FQGTGA.

This chain connects TRBV5-5 to TRBJ2-1; D remains ambiguous. This CDR3 comprises 14 residues. Germline-derived CDR1 and CDR2 are SGHKS and YYEKEE (reference sequence). Trimming pared 1 base from V and 9 bases from J, leaving 14 bases between. The CDR3 spells CASSLTLNLGEQFF. The DNA for the CDR3 is TGTGCCAGCAGCTTGACTTTAAATCTAGGTGAGCAGTTCTTC. Variable domain in full (rest from reference TRBV5-5 and TRBJ2-1): DAGVTQSPTHLIKTRGQQVTLRCSPISGHKSVSWYQQVLGQGPQFIFQYYEKEERGRGNFPDRFSARQFPNYSSELNVNALLLGDSALYLCASSLTLNLGEQFFGPGTRLTVL.

The chain has TRBV29-1 and TRBJ2-7; D uncertain. The CDR3 covers 11 residues. Germline V gene sequence: CDR1 SQVTM, CDR2 ANQGSEA. V was clipped by 6 bases and J by 6 bases, with 12 bases between them. CDR3 loop: CSVDWGFEQYF. In DNA, the CDR3 is TGCAGCGTCGATTGGGGTTTCGAGCAGTACTTC.

This clonotype was observed a single time. This rearrangement joins TRBV19 to TRBJ1-6, with 8 positions matching TRBD1. V was clipped by 4 bases and J by 9 bases; unmatched bases: 8. There are 15 residues in the CDR3. CDR1 LNHDA and CDR2 SQIVND come from the germline V gene (reference sequence). Here the CDR3 reads CASSTDRGGSSPLHF. CDR3 in DNA: TGTGCCAGTAGTACCGACAGGGGAGGTAGTTCACCCCTCCACTTT.

The chain employs TRBV12-3 or TRBV12-4 and TRBJ1-1; 9 nucleotides agree with TRBD1. Trimming at V came to 5 bases and at J to 5 bases, leaving 9 bases not matched to a gene. There are 15 residues in the CDR3. The CDR3 sequence is CASSLRTGVGTEAFF. Here the CDR3 DNA reads TGTGCCAGCAGTCTTCGGACAGGGGTGGGGACTGAAGCTTTCTTT.

The CDR3 loop is CAWSWGLSNTGELFF. CDR3 nucleotide sequence: TGTGCCTGGAGTTGGGGACTTTCTAACACCGGGGAGCTGTTTTTT. The genes are TRBV30 and TRBJ2-2, with D possibly TRBD2 on 6 matching bases. Germline values: CDR1 GTSNPN, CDR2 SVGIG (reference sequence). Deletions cut 2 bases from V and 2 bases from J, with 12 bases between. CDR3 length equals 15 residues.